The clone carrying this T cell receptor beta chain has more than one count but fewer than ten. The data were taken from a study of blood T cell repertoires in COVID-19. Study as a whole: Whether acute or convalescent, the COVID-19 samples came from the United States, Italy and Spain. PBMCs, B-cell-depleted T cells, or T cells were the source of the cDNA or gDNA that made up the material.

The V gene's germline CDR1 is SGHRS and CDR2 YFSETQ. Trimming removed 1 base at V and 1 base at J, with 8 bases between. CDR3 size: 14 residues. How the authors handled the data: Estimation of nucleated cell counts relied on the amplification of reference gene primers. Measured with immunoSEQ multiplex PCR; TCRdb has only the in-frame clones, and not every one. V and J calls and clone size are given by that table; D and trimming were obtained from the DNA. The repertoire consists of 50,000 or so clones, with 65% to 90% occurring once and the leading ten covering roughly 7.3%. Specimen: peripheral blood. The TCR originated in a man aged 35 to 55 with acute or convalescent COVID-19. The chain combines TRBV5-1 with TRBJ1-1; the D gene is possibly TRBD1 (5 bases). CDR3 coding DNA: TGCGCCAGCAGCTTGTACGGGGGGAACACTGAAGCTTTCTTT. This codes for CASSLYGGNTEAFF.